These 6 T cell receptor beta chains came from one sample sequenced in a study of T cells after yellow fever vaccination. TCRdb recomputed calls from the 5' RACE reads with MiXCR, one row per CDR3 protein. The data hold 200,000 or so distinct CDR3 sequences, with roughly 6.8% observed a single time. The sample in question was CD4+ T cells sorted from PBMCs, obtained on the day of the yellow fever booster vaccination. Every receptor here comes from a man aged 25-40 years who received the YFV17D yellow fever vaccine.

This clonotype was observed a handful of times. The chain's CDR3 is CASSVTGVSTEAFF. The CDR3 DNA reads as TGTGCCAGCAGTGTTACAGGGGTGTCCACTGAAGCTTTCTTT. The chain joins TRBV12-3 or TRBV12-4 to TRBJ1-1, with 7 nucleotides matching TRBD1. The length of the CDR3 is 14 residues. V lost 5 bases and J lost 4; bases outside the gene matches: 7.

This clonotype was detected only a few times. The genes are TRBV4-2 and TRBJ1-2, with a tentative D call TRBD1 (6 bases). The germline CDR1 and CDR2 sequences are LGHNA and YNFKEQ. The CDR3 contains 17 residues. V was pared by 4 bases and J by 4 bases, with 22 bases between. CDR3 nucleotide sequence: TGTGCCAGCAGCCCTCGGGGGGCCGGCTTAGCTGTCTATGGCTACACCTTC. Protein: CASSPRGAGLAVYGYTF.

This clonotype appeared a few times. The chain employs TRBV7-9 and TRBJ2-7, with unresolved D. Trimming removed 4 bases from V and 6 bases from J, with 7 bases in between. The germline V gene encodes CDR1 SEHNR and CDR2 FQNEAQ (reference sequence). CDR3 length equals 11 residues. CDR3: CASSSLAEQYF. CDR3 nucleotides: TGTGCCAGCAGCTCCCTGGCCGAGCAGTACTTC.

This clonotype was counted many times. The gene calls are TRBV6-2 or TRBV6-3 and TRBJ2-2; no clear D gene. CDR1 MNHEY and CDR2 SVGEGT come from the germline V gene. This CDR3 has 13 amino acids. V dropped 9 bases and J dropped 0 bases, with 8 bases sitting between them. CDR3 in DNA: TGTGCCAGTATAGGAGCGAACACCGGGGAGCTGTTTTTT. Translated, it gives CASIGANTGELFF.

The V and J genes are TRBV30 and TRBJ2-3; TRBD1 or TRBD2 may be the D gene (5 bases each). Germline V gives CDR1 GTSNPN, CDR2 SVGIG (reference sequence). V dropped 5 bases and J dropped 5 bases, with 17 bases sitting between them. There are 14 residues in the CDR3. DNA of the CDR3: TGTGCCTGGCGGGACCCAGCGTGGTTAGATACGCAGTATTTT. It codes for CAWRDPAWLDTQYF.

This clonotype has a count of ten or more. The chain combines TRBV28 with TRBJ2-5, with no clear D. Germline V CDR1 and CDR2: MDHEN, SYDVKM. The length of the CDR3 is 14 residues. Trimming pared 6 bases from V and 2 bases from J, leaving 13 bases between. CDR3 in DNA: TGTGCCAGCAGCGGGTATAGGGCTCAAGAGACCCAGTACTTC. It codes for CASSGYRAQETQYF.